This is a list of T cell receptor beta chains from one sample in a study of control samples from healthy donors and cancer patients. The repertoire was sequenced with immunoSEQ multiplex PCR; TCRdb's copy has only in-frame clones and lacks some. Of 100,000 to 110,000 clones in the sample, roughly nine tenths were seen once. Sequencing was performed on blood. Every receptor here comes from a woman in her 50s in good health. Both conserved end residues are part of each CDR3. The D gene is left open where the match is weak. Some rows mark clone size as missing; the rest say once, few, many or name a class of expanded clone.

v_gene: TRBV5-1; abundance: -; j_gene: TRBJ2-1; d_gene: -; CDR3aa: CASSARTANNEQFF; CDR3nt: TGCGCCAGCAGCGCACGGACAGCCAACAATGAGCAGTTCTTC
v_gene: TRBV7-9; abundance: -; j_gene: TRBJ2-3; d_gene: TRBD1; CDR3aa: CASSPRVGQGIDTQYF; CDR3nt: TGTGCCAGCAGTCCCCGTGTCGGACAGGGAATAGATACGCAGTATTTT
v_gene: TRBV11-2; abundance: -; j_gene: TRBJ1-3; d_gene: -; CDR3aa: CASSFRGGGGNTIYF; CDR3nt: TGTGCCAGCAGCTTTAGGGGCGGCGGAGGAAACACCATATATTTT
v_gene: TRBV2; abundance: once; j_gene: TRBJ2-5; d_gene: TRBD2; CDR3aa: CASRWDSGTSGKQETQYF; CDR3nt: TGTGCCAGCAGATGGGATAGTGGGACTAGCGGAAAACAAGAGACCCAGTACTTC
v_gene: TRBV20-1; abundance: -; j_gene: TRBJ2-1; d_gene: -; CDR3aa: CSASVYNEQFF; CDR3nt: TGCAGTGCTAGCGTGTACAATGAGCAGTTCTTC
v_gene: TRBV7-2; abundance: once; j_gene: TRBJ2-3; d_gene: -; CDR3aa: CASSLVTVPDGTQYF; CDR3nt: TGTGCCAGCAGCTTAGTGACTGTGCCCGACGGTACGCAGTATTTT
v_gene: TRBV7-2; abundance: -; j_gene: TRBJ1-2; d_gene: TRBD1; CDR3aa: CASSLNQGTAYGYTF; CDR3nt: TGTGCCAGCAGCCTAAACCAGGGGACAGCTTATGGCTACACCTTC
v_gene: TRBV19; abundance: -; j_gene: TRBJ2-1; d_gene: TRBD2; CDR3aa: CASSGGLAGDEQFF; CDR3nt: TGTGCCAGTAGTGGAGGACTAGCGGGAGATGAGCAGTTCTTC
v_gene: TRBV4-2; abundance: -; j_gene: TRBJ2-7; d_gene: -; CDR3aa: CASSQVARDSYEQYF; CDR3nt: TGTGCCAGCAGCCAAGTCGCCAGGGACTCCTACGAGCAGTACTTC
v_gene: TRBV11-3; abundance: -; j_gene: TRBJ2-2; d_gene: -; CDR3aa: CASSLLTARGGELFF; CDR3nt: TGTGCCAGCAGCCTCTTAACGGCTAGGGGCGGGGAGCTGTTTTTT